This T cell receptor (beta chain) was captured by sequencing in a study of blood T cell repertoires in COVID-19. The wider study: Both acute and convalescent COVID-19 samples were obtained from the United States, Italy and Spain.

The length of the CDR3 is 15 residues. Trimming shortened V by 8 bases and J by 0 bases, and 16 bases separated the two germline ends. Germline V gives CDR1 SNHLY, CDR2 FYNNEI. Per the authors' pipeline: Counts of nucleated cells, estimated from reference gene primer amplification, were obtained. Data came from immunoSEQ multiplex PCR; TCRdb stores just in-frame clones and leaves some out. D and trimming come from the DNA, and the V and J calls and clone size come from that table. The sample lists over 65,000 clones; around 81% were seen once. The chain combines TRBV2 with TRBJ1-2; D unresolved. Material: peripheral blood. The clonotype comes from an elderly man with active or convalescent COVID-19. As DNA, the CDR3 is TGTGCCAGCTGTTGGGCGCCGGTTTCTAACTATGGCTACACCTTC. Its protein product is CASCWAPVSNYGYTF. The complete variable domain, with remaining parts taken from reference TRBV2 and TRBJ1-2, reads EPEVTQTPSHQVTQMGQEVILRCVPISNHLYFYWYRQILGQKVEFLVSFYNNEISEKSEIFDDQFSVERPDGSNFTLKIRSTKLEDSAMYFCASCWAPVSNYGYTFGSGTRLTVV.